This T cell receptor (beta chain) was found in a study of blood T cells in healthy people across ages. Study observations and caveats: Age brought a roughly linear fall in TCR beta diversity measured per million T cells. With naive T cell percentage, TCR beta diversity showed a strong correlation.

A J-beta primer mix and a sample-barcoded 5' primer were used in a second PCR of roughly 7 to 12 cycles. TCRdb fed the 5' RACE reads into MiXCR, producing one record per CDR3 protein. Of 800,000 to 950,000 distinct CDR3 sequences listed, 48% are singletons. On this clonotype itself: Its target is not known.

Total RNA extracted from each sample amounted to at least 6 micrograms. The receptor's source is a man aged 30 to 45 in good health. Source material: blood.

The CDR3 region is CASSSPAVGWETQYF. CDR3 bases: TGTGCCAGCAGTTCACCGGCAGTAGGGTGGGAGACCCAGTACTTC. The rearrangement links TRBV28 to TRBJ2-5; D call uncertain. The length of the CDR3 is 15 residues. V lost 4 bases and J 5 bases, leaving 17 bases between the germline ends. CDR1 is MDHEN, CDR2 SYDVKM, per germline.